The present entry profiles one T cell receptor beta chain with its context. This sample is drawn from a study of T cell responses to AZD1222 COVID-19 vaccine. Only in-frame clones appear in the TCRdb table, and some are missing; sequencing was by immunoSEQ multiplex PCR. The sample yields about 120,000 clones, roughly 84% seen once. CDR1 is MNHEY, CDR2 SVGAGI, per germline. Trimming left V 2 bases short and J 0 bases short, with 7 bases between. The CDR3 is 14 residues long. The rearrangement uses TRBV6-5 and TRBJ1-2; D perhaps matches TRBD1 (5 bases). Material: peripheral blood, obtained on day 0 of AZD1222 vaccination. The receptor was isolated from an adult in good health. The CDR3 here is CASSYRDPNYGYTF. For the CDR3, the DNA is TGTGCCAGCAGTTACAGGGACCCTAACTATGGCTACACCTTC.